The clone carrying this T cell receptor beta chain was recorded at least ten times. Its antigen is not identified. This entry is derived from a study of T cells in Graves' hyperthyroidism and ophthalmopathy. Findings and caveats of the study: Expanded thyroid clonotypes (above 0.001) were mostly also found in blood.

Amplified regions were TCR beta CDR3 sequences from RNA transcripts. When the TCR CDR3 underwent first-round RT-PCR, the HTBI primer set was used. A single record per CDR3 protein comes from TCRdb applying MiXCR to the multiplex PCR reads. Of fewer than 650,000 distinct CDR3 sequences in the sample, about 45% were seen once. The clonotype comes from an adult woman with Graves' disease, either hyperthyroidism or ophthalmopathy (not recorded which). Source material: peripheral blood or thyroid tissue (not recorded which).

The CDR3 reads CASSIQGQSSGANVLTF. Here the CDR3 DNA reads TGCGCCAGCAGCATACAGGGTCAGAGCTCTGGGGCCAACGTCCTGACTTTC. V is TRBV5-1 and J is TRBJ2-6, with D possibly being TRBD1 (6 bases). The V and J ends lost 4 bases and 0 bases respectively, with 14 bases between them. The CDR3 spans 17 residues. Germline CDR1 and CDR2: SGHRS and YFSETQ.